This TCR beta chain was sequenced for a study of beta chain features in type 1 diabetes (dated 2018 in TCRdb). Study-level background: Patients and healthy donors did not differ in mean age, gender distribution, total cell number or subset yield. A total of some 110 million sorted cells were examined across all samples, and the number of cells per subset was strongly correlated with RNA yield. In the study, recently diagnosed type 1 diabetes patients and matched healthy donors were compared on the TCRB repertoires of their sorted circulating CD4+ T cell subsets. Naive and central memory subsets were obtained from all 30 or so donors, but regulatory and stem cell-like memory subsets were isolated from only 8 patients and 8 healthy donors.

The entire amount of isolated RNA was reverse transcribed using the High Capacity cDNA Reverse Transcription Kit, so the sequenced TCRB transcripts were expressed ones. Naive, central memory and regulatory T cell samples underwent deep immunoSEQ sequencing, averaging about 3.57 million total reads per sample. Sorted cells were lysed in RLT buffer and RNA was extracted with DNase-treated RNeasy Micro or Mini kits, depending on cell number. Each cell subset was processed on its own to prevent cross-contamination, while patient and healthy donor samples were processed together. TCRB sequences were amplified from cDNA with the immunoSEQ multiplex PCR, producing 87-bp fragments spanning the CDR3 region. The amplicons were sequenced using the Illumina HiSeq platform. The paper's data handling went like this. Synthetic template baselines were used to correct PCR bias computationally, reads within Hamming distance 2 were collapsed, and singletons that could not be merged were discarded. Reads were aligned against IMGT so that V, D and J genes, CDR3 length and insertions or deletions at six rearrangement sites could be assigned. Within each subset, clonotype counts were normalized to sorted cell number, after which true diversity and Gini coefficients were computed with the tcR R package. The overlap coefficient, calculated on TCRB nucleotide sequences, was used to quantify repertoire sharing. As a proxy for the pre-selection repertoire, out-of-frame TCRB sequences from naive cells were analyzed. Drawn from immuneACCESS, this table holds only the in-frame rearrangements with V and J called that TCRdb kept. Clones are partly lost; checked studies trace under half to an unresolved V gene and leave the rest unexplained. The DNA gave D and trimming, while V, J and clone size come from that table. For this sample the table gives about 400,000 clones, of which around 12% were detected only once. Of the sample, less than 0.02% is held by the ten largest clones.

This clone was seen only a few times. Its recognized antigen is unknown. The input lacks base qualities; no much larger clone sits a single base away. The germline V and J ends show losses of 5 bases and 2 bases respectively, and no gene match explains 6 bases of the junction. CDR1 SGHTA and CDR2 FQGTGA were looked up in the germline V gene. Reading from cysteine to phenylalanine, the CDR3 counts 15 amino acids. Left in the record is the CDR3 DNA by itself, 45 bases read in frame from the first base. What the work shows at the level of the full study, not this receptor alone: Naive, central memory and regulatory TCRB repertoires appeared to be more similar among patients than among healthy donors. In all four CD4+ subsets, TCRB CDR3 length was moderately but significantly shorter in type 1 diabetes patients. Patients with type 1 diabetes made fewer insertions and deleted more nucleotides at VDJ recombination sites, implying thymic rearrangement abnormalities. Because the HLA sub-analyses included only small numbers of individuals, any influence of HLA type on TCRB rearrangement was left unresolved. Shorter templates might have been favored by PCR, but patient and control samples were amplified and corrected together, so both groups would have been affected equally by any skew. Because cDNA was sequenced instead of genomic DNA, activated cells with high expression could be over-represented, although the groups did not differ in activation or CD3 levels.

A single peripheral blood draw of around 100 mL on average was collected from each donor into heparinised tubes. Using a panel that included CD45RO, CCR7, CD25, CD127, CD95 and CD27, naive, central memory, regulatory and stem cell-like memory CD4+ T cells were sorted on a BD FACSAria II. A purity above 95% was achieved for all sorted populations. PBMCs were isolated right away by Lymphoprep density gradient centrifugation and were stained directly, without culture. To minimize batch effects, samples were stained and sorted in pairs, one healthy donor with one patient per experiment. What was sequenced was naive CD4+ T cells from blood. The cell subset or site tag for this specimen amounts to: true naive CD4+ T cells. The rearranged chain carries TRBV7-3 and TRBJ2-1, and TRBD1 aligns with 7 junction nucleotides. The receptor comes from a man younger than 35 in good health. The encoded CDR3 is CASSKRQGTYNEQFF. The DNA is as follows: TGTGCCAGCAGCAAACGACAGGGTACCTACAATGAGCAGTTCTTC.